What follows are 31 T cell receptor beta chains derived from one specimen sequenced in a study of T cells in localized non-small cell lung cancer. Clones were sequenced by immunoSEQ multiplex PCR, and TCRdb holds only the in-frame ones, with some missing. This table has 5,500 to 7,000 clones, 40% to 45% appearing once. The sample consisted of lung tumor tissue, taken before any cancer treatment. The receptor source for this set is a woman aged 35-70 years with stage II squamous cell lung carcinoma.

V usage is TRBV2 and J usage is TRBJ2-5; 7 nucleotides match TRBD2. Unmatched junction bases numbered 9, after V lost 6 bases and J lost 5 bases. CDR3 length: 14 amino acids. Germline V CDR1 and CDR2: SNHLY, FYNNEI. CDR3 in amino acids: CASRGGRNTETQYF. The DNA for the CDR3 is TGTGCCAGCAGGGGGGGGAGAAACACCGAGACCCAGTACTTC.

The genes are TRBV28 and TRBJ1-1; no reliable D call. This CDR3 comprises 12 residues. In germline, CDR1 is MDHEN, CDR2 SYDVKM. V was cut by 5 bases and J by 8 bases, with 12 bases left in between. The CDR3: CASSPLGREAFF. Here the CDR3 DNA reads TGTGCCAGCAGTCCCCTTGGGAGAGAAGCTTTCTTT.

This clone came up a few times. This sequence joins TRBV15 and TRBJ1-2; the D gene is possibly TRBD1 (5 bases). Germline V lookup: CDR1 LNHNV, CDR2 YYDKDF (reference sequence). The ends were cut back, 5 bases at V and 5 bases at J, with 15 bases in the middle. CDR3 length: 14 residues. As DNA, the CDR3 is TGTGCCACCAGCCCCAGACAGACGGGGTATGGCTACACCTTC. Its translation is CATSPRQTGYGYTF.

This clone has just a few counts. The rearrangement links TRBV28 to TRBJ1-5; D is uncertain. Trimming took off 1 base at V and 2 bases at J, with 3 bases between the two ends. This CDR3 has 13 residues. Germline V gives CDR1 MDHEN, CDR2 SYDVKM. The CDR3 here is CASSLFRNQPQHF. In DNA form, the CDR3 reads TGTGCCAGCAGTTTATTCCGCAATCAGCCCCAGCATTTT.

The chain uses TRBV11-3 and TRBJ2-2; 9 bases map to TRBD2. CDR3 length equals 17 residues. Per the germline V gene, CDR1 is SGHNT and CDR2 is YENEEA. The trim removed 5 bases at V and 5 bases at J, leaving 12 bases unmatched. The DNA for the CDR3 is TGTGCCAGCAGCCGTATCTCGGGACTAGCAGTGACCGGGGAGCTGTTTTTT. This gives the protein CASSRISGLAVTGELFF. Together with reference TRBV11-3 and TRBJ2-2, the CDR3 gives the full variable domain: EAGVVQSPRYKIIEKKQPVAFWCNPISGHNTLYWYLQNLGQGPELLIRYENEEAVDDSQLPKDRFSAERLKGVDSTLKIQPAELGDSAVYLCASSRISGLAVTGELFFGEGSRLTVL.

The gene calls are TRBV5-1 and TRBJ1-2, with TRBD1 as a possible D gene (5 bases). Trimming took 0 bases from V and 6 from J, leaving 15 bases between them. The CDR3 has 15 residues. The V gene's germline CDR1 is SGHRS and CDR2 YFSETQ. The CDR3 sequence: CASSLAGREVDGYTF. Written as DNA, the CDR3 is TGCGCCAGCAGCTTGGCCGGCAGGGAAGTGGATGGCTACACCTTC.

This clone was found a few times. This chain connects TRBV30 to TRBJ2-7; D is unclear. The germline V and J ends were trimmed by 0 bases and 12 bases, with 15 bases remaining between them. This CDR3 spans 12 amino acids. Germline values: CDR1 GTSNPN, CDR2 SVGIG (reference sequence). CDR3 residues: CAWSVGVVELYF. CDR3 in DNA: TGTGCCTGGAGTGTTGGGGTAGTTGAGTTGTACTTC.

The rearrangement joins TRBV12-2 to TRBJ2-3; the table assigns TRBD2, which was not confirmed against the DNA. TRBV12-2 has pseudogene status. The CDR3 runs to 14 residues. CDR3 DNA sequence: TGTGCCACCAAGGAGCGTGCCGCCCCAGATACGCAGTATTTT. It yields the protein CATKERAAPDTQYF.

V usage is TRBV6-9 and J usage is TRBJ2-3, with D hard to call. Trimming took 8 bases from V and 0 from J, leaving 3 bases between them. Germline values: CDR1 MNHGY, CDR2 SVAAGI. The CDR3 sequence is 11 residues long. CDR3 nucleotide sequence: TGTGCCAGCGACAGCACAGATACGCAGTATTTT. Amino acid sequence: CASDSTDTQYF.

This clone was observed a handful of times. This rearrangement joins TRBV4-1 to TRBJ1-1, with D maybe TRBD1 (5 bases). The CDR3 totals 13 residues. Per the germline V gene, CDR1 is MGHRA and CDR2 is YSYEKL. V was pared by 1 base and J by 10 bases, with 13 bases between. This chain's CDR3 is CASSQGEATGAFF. CDR3 sequence (DNA): TGCGCCAGCAGCCAAGGGGAGGCTACAGGAGCTTTCTTT.

The chain uses TRBV6-8 and TRBJ2-2, with TRBD1 matching 7 bases. The trim removed 6 bases at V and 5 bases at J, leaving 12 bases unmatched. Per germline, CDR1 MNHGY and CDR2 SAAAGT. The CDR3 has 16 residues. The CDR3 DNA reads TGTGCCAGCAGCGGTAGGAGACAGGGCGGTACCGGGGAGCTGTTTTTT. Amino acid sequence: CASSGRRQGGTGELFF.

This clone qualifies as medium-sized (0.01 to 0.1%). This chain uses TRBV9 with TRBJ1-2; 7 nucleotides align to TRBD1. CDR3 size: 13 residues. In germline, CDR1 is SGDLS, CDR2 YYNGEE. J lost 7 bases, V lost 6 bases, and 9 bases had no gene match. The CDR3 sequence: CASTPDRVSGYTF. CDR3 nucleotide sequence: TGTGCCAGCACGCCCGACAGGGTTTCTGGCTACACCTTC.

V usage is TRBV19 and J usage is TRBJ1-1; perhaps TRBD1 as D (6 bases). The CDR3 is made up of 16 amino acids. Trimming removed 3 bases at V and 0 bases at J, with 14 bases between. Per the germline V gene, CDR1 is LNHDA and CDR2 is SQIVND (reference sequence). CDR3 protein: CASSMRIGGMNTEAFF. The CDR3 region has the DNA TGTGCCAGTAGTATGCGTATAGGGGGGATGAACACTGAAGCTTTCTTT.

J is TRBJ2-1 and V is TRBV18, with 8 nucleotides matching TRBD2. Germline V lookup: CDR1 KGHSH, CDR2 LQKENI. The V gene end was trimmed by 1 base and the J gene end by 13 bases; junction bases not matched to a gene: 18. This CDR3 contains 17 residues. CDR3 sequence (DNA): TGTGCCAGCTCACCACTTCCAACTAGCGGAAAAGCGGGTGAACAGTTCTTC. Its protein product is CASSPLPTSGKAGEQFF.

The rearrangement links TRBV30 to TRBJ1-2, with D tentatively TRBD1 (5 bases). In germline, CDR1 is GTSNPN, CDR2 SVGIG (reference sequence). CDR3 length: 14 residues. Trimming removed 2 bases from V and 2 bases from J, with 12 bases in between. For the CDR3, the DNA is TGTGCCTGGAGTTCGGGGGGGTGGAACTATGGCTACACCTTC. Its protein product is CAWSSGGWNYGYTF. The complete variable domain, with remaining parts taken from reference TRBV30 and TRBJ1-2, reads SQTIHQWPATLVQPVGSPLSLECTVEGTSNPNLYWYRQAAGRGLQLLFYSVGIGQISSEVPQNLSASRPQDRQFILSSKKLLLSDSGFYLCAWSSGGWNYGYTFGSGTRLTVV.

J is TRBJ1-5 and V is TRBV15, with a tentative D call TRBD1 (6 bases). The germline V gene has CDR1 LNHNV and CDR2 YYDKDF (reference sequence). Trimming took off 3 bases at V and 5 bases at J, with 14 bases between the two ends. The CDR3 runs 15 residues. The chain's CDR3 is CATSRSGDSDQPQHF. CDR3 nucleotide sequence: TGTGCCACCAGCAGGTCAGGGGATTCGGATCAGCCCCAGCATTTT.

The chain combines TRBV19 with TRBJ1-5; D unresolved. The CDR3 loop spans 14 amino acids. Trimming took off 0 bases at V and 0 bases at J, with 3 bases between the two ends. CDR1 and CDR2 (germline): LNHDA, SQIVND (reference sequence). The chain's CDR3 is CASSIDGSNQPQHF. The CDR3 DNA is TGTGCCAGTAGTATAGACGGTAGCAATCAGCCCCAGCATTTT.

V gene TRBV10-2 combines with J gene TRBJ1-1, with no clear D. V gave up 3 bases and J gave up 1 base, with 9 bases separating them. The CDR3 covers 14 residues. From germline, CDR1 is WSHSY and CDR2 SAAADI. The CDR3: CASSDFRWNTEAFF. CDR3 coding DNA: TGCGCCAGCAGTGATTTTCGGTGGAACACTGAAGCTTTCTTT.

The chain joins TRBV18 to TRBJ2-5, with D hard to call. CDR1 and CDR2 from the germline V gene are KGHSH and LQKENI. V was trimmed by 3 bases and J by 2 bases, leaving 13 bases between them. CDR3 length equals 15 residues. In DNA, the CDR3 is TGTGCCAGCTCACCCTTACGGGTCGCTCAAGAGACCCAGTACTTC. This sequence encodes CASSPLRVAQETQYF.

This clone was recorded many times. The rearrangement uses TRBV11-3 and TRBJ1-2, with D tentatively TRBD1 (6 bases). V was shortened by 3 bases and J by 8 bases, with 16 bases between the two germline ends. The V gene's germline CDR1 is SGHNT and CDR2 YENEEA. This CDR3 is 14 amino acids long. CDR3: CASSFEVRGQGYTF. The DNA for the CDR3 is TGTGCCAGCAGCTTCGAAGTCAGGGGTCAGGGCTACACCTTC.

This clone was seen a few times. J is TRBJ2-5 and V is TRBV6-8; 15 bases line up with TRBD2. The CDR3 loop spans 16 amino acids. CDR1 and CDR2 from the germline V gene are MNHGY and SAAAGT. V was pared by 8 bases and J by 5 bases, with 9 bases of the junction left unmatched. In nucleotides, the CDR3 is TGTGCCAGCTGGACTAGCGGGGGGGCCTTTCGGGAGACCCAGTACTTC. It yields the protein CASWTSGGAFRETQYF.

The table lists this clone with many counts. The chain has TRBV11-3 and TRBJ1-2; TRBD1 matches 7 bases. J was trimmed by 0 bases and V by 3 bases; bases with no gene match: 4. CDR1 SGHNT and CDR2 YENEEA come from the germline V gene. The CDR3 length is 15 residues. For the CDR3, the DNA is TGTGCCAGCAGCTTGGGGGACAGCCCTAACTATGGCTACACCTTC. Protein sequence: CASSLGDSPNYGYTF.

This clone has just a few counts. The same CDR3 can be traced to other DNA sequences in this sample. This sequence joins TRBV9 and TRBJ1-1; D may be TRBD1 (6 bases). CDR1 and CDR2 (germline): SGDLS, YYNGEE. V was trimmed by 5 bases and J by 7 bases, leaving 12 bases between them. The CDR3 has 12 residues. CDR3 nucleotides: TGTGCCAGCAGTGAACAGGGTTTTGAAGCTTTCTTT. It yields the protein CASSEQGFEAFF.

This chain uses TRBV14 with TRBJ1-6; a possible D gene is TRBD1 (5 bases). The CDR3 runs to 14 residues. Trimming took off 2 bases at V and 9 bases at J, with 11 bases between the two ends. The germline gives CDR1 SGHDN, CDR2 FVKESK. The DNA of the CDR3 is TGTGCCAGCAGCCAACAGGGTTTGGCTTCACCCCTCCACTTT. The encoded protein is CASSQQGLASPLHF.

V gene TRBV2 combines with J gene TRBJ2-3; the D gene is possibly TRBD1 (6 bases). This CDR3 contains 13 residues. V lost 8 bases and J 7 bases, leaving 16 bases between the germline ends. Germline V gives CDR1 SNHLY, CDR2 FYNNEI. The CDR3: CASLLSRGNTQYF. The CDR3 DNA is TGTGCCAGCCTTCTGAGCAGGGGAAATACGCAGTATTTT.

This clone has just a few counts. This chain links TRBV9 with TRBJ1-1; D call uncertain. Germline loops: CDR1 SGDLS, CDR2 YYNGEE. V was pared by 5 bases and J by 4 bases, with 12 bases between. The CDR3 is 13 amino acids. The CDR3 DNA follows: TGTGCCAGCAGTGGGGTTTTGGGCACTGAAGCTTTCTTT. This gives the protein CASSGVLGTEAFF.

This clone is medium-sized within its sample. The V gene is TRBV6-8, the J gene TRBJ1-3; a possible D gene is TRBD1 (6 bases). The CDR3 extends over 13 amino acids. Looked up from germline, CDR1 is MNHGY and CDR2 is SAAAGT. Trimming shortened V by 11 bases and J by 1 base, and 12 bases separated the two germline ends. The DNA for the CDR3 is TGTGCCTCTGAACAGGGATCTGGAAACACCATATATTTT. Amino acid sequence: CASEQGSGNTIYF.

In this sample, this clone turned up a few times. The chain is built from TRBV28 and TRBJ1-5; D unclear. This CDR3 is built from 15 residues. CDR1 MDHEN and CDR2 SYDVKM come from the germline V gene. Trimming pared 6 bases from V and 4 bases from J, leaving 16 bases between. The CDR3 region has the DNA TGTGCCAGCAGCCGACGTGGTGTCTTGAATCAGCCCCAGCATTTT. It specifies CASSRRGVLNQPQHF.

By sample share, this clone is medium-sized (0.01 to 0.1%). CDR3 loop: CASSPDTGELFF. The DNA for the CDR3 is TGTGCCAGCAGCCCCGATACCGGGGAGCTGTTTTTT. This chain connects TRBV6-8 to TRBJ2-2; D gene uncertain. The CDR3 contains 12 residues. With 6 bases removed from V and 5 bases from J, the gap between germline ends came to 7 bases. Germline V CDR1 and CDR2: MNHGY, SAAAGT.

As for this clone: At one end the junction does not follow the germline gene, possibly because of a read error. The genes are TRBV6-8 and TRBJ1-2; 8 bases align to TRBD1. Germline CDR1 MNHGY, CDR2 SAAAGT. The CDR3 is made up of 14 amino acids. The CDR3 coding sequence is TGTGCCATCAGTGCCCAGGGGGCGCAAAATGGCTACACCTTC. Protein: CAISAQGAQNGYTF.

The rearrangement uses TRBV28 and TRBJ1-1; D remains ambiguous. CDR3 size: 14 residues. Trimming cost V 2 bases and J 2 bases, with 9 bases left between them. Germline V gives CDR1 MDHEN, CDR2 SYDVKM. CDR3 protein: CASSLIQTNTEAFF. CDR3 coding DNA: TGTGCCAGCAGTTTAATACAGACCAACACTGAAGCTTTCTTT.